These T cell receptor beta chains were read from a single sample in a study of T-cell reconstitution after alpha-beta-depleted transplantation in children. One entry per CDR3 protein, called by TCRdb with MiXCR from the PCR reads. The sample consists of about 580,000 distinct CDR3 sequences, over 25% of them appearing once. The source was PBMCs, collected before TCRalphabeta/CD19-depleted stem cell transplant. These receptors were collected from a boy under two years old with Wiskott-Aldrich syndrome, due to receive a stem cell transplant. Each CDR3 is given with its conserved first and last residue.

v_call	cdr3_aa
TRBV20-1	CSASEEPANEQFF
TRBV5-4	CASSIHSTDTQYF
TRBV29-1	CSVDMGGSYEQYF
TRBV14	CASSQAYRYNEKLFF
TRBV4-1	CASSQDTGSAYNEQFF
TRBV6-2/TRBV6-3	CASSYRRVLYNEQFF
TRBV5-4	CASSMGLAGGSDEQYF
TRBV30	CAWNQGNGGNQPQHF
TRBV6-1	CASSTTSGGFYEQYF
TRBV12-3/TRBV12-4	CASSFFQGTGELFF
TRBV18	CASSLTVEETQYF
TRBV5-5	CASSRTSGASYNEQFF
TRBV6-2/TRBV6-3	CASSFRSGWGFQETQYF
TRBV27	CASSLTSGTLAHEQYF
TRBV10-3	CAIMGSSYNEQFF
TRBV15	CATSRAMGVVSTGELFF
TRBV20-1	CSAREWPRSGANVLTF
TRBV5-5	CASSVRGLGREKLFF
TRBV7-6	CASSTGPRYEQFF
TRBV20-1	CSAATGDNEQFF
TRBV7-2	CASSLVRSEYNEQFF
TRBV20-1	CSAYPSGSRHEQYF
TRBV25-1	CASSPGWSGELFF
TRBV6-1	CASRVQDSRPGKLFF
TRBV5-1	CASRTLNTEAFF
TRBV12-3/TRBV12-4	CASSSRDRATNEKLFF